The T cell receptor beta chain described here comes from a study of control samples from healthy donors and cancer patients. The CDR3 has 13 residues. The V gene lost 6 bases and the J gene lost 6 bases, with 15 bases spanning the gap. CDR1 and CDR2 from the germline V gene are SNHLY and FYNNEI. Produced via immunoSEQ multiplex PCR; TCRdb's table is partial and in-frame only. The table records about 160,000 clones, just over 95% of them present only once. The gene calls are TRBV2 and TRBJ2-7, with a weak D call TRBD1 (5 bases). This clonotype was sampled from a woman aged 30 to 39 in good health. Source material: blood. The CDR3 protein is CASRWTRSAEQYF. The CDR3 DNA is TGTGCCAGCAGGTGGACACGCTCCGCCGAGCAGTACTTC.